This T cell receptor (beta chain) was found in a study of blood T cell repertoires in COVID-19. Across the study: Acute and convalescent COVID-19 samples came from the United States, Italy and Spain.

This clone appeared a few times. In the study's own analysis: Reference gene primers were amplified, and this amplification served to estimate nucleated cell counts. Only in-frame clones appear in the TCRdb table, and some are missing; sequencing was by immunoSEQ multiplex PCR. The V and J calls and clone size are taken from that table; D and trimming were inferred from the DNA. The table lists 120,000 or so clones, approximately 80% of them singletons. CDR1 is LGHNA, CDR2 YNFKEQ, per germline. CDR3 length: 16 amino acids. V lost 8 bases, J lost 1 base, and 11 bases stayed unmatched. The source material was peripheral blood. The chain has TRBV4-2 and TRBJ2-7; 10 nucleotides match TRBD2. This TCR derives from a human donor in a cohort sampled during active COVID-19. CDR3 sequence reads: CASSDLAGVNSYEQYF. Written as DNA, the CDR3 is TGTGCCAGCTCTGATCTAGCGGGAGTCAATTCCTACGAGCAGTACTTC.